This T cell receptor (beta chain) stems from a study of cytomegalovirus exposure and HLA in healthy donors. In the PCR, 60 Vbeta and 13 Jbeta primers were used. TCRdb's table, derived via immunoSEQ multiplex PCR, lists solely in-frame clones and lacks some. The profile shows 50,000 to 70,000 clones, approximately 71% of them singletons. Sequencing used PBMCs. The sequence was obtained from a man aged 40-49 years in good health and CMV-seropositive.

The CDR3 nucleotides are TGTGCCAGCAGCCCGGGACTAGCGGGGTCCTACGAGCAGTACTTC. This translates into CASSPGLAGSYEQYF. The chain carries TRBV7-2 and TRBJ2-7, with TRBD2 matching 13 bases. This CDR3 has 15 residues. Looked up from germline, CDR1 is SGHTA and CDR2 is FQGNSA. V dropped 5 bases and J dropped 1; count of bases not matched to a gene: 2.